The 23 T cell receptor beta chains in this list originate from one sample, sequenced in a study of OX40 agonist ivuxolimab in advanced cancers. Profiling relied on immunoSEQ multiplex PCR, and the TCRdb table lists in-frame clones only, not all of them. The data show tens of thousands of clones, with about 82% seen just once and 20% to 25% held by the top ten. The material sequenced was CD4+ or CD8+ T cells sorted from blood, taken in a trial of the OX40 agonist ivuxolimab. The receptors come from an adult with an advanced solid tumor such as melanoma, head and neck, liver or kidney cancer.

This clone was observed a single time. The V gene is TRBV7-8, the J gene TRBJ1-5; D might be TRBD1 (6 bases). CDR3 length equals 17 residues. Germline V gene data show CDR1 as SGHVS and CDR2 as FQNEAQ. Trimming left V 2 bases short and J 4 bases short, with 18 bases between. The CDR3 is CASSLKRGGQPNQPQHF. DNA of the CDR3: TGTGCCAGCAGCTTAAAAAGGGGTGGACAGCCTAATCAGCCCCAGCATTTT.

This clone occurred once. The V and J genes are TRBV5-4 and TRBJ1-5; no clear D gene. Deletions cut 2 bases from V and 6 bases from J, with 9 bases between. The length of the CDR3 is 13 residues. Germline values: CDR1 SGHNT, CDR2 YYREEE (reference sequence). CDR3 sequence reads: CASSLNEGQPQHF. The CDR3 DNA reads TGTGCCAGCAGCTTAAATGAGGGTCAGCCCCAGCATTTT.

The rearrangement joins TRBV5-6 to TRBJ2-7, with a weak D call TRBD1 (6 bases). From germline, CDR1 is SGHDT and CDR2 YYEEEE. V was shortened by 0 bases and J by 3 bases, with 7 bases between the two germline ends. The CDR3 covers 13 residues. The CDR3 coding sequence is TGTGCCAGCAGCTTGGGGACAGACTACGAGCAGTACTTC. Translation gives CASSLGTDYEQYF. Based on the CDR3 plus reference TRBV5-6 and TRBJ2-7, the full variable domain is DAGVTQSPTHLIKTRGQQVTLRCSPKSGHDTVSWYQQALGQGPQFIFQYYEEEERQRGNFPDRFSGHQFPNYSSELNVNALLLGDSALYLCASSLGTDYEQYFGPGTRLTVT.

This clone was observed a single time. The J gene is TRBJ2-4, the V gene TRBV10-3; TRBD1 matches at 8 bases. CDR1 is ENHRY, CDR2 SYGVKD, per germline. With V trimmed by 11 bases and J by 0 bases, 9 bases remained unmatched. This CDR3 contains 15 residues. The CDR3 region has the DNA TGTGCCTCCGAGGACAGGGATATAGCCAAAAACATTCAGTACTTC. Translating gives CASEDRDIAKNIQYF.

The chain joins TRBV13 to TRBJ1-4, with TRBD1 identical over 11 bases. J gave up 7 bases and V 2 bases, and 9 bases lay outside the gene matches. Germline assignment: CDR1 PRHDT and CDR2 FYEKMQ (reference sequence). The CDR3 extends over 17 amino acids. The CDR3 DNA reads TGTGCCAGCAGCTTAAGTGCGTCGGACAGGGGGCTTGAAAAACTGTTTTTT. This codes for CASSLSASDRGLEKLFF.

The gene calls are TRBV4-3 and TRBJ2-2; TRBD1 agrees at 8 bases. Trimming cost V 1 base and J 6 bases; bases outside gene matches: 7. The length of the CDR3 is 16 residues. Germline V CDR1 and CDR2: LGHNA, YSLEER. CDR3 nucleotides: TGCGCCAGCAGCCAAGGATGGCAGGGGGCTGCCGGGGAGCTGTTTTTT. Amino acid sequence: CASSQGWQGAAGELFF.

The sample holds one count of this clone. The rearrangement uses TRBV28 and TRBJ2-6; TRBD1 aligns across 10 bases. The trim removed 5 bases at V and 2 bases at J, leaving 3 bases unmatched. This CDR3 has 16 residues. Germline V gene lookup returns CDR1 MDHEN and CDR2 SYDVKM. In DNA, the CDR3 is TGTGCCAGCAGTCTGACAGGGGGCACTGGGGCCAACGTCCTGACTTTC. Residues: CASSLTGGTGANVLTF.

This chain joins TRBV28 and TRBJ1-4; D is uncertain. V shed 3 bases and J shed 5 bases, with 10 bases lying between them. The CDR3 is 14 residues long. Germline V gives CDR1 MDHEN, CDR2 SYDVKM. DNA of the CDR3: TGTGCCAGCAGTTTGCCAGGCCTCAATGAAAAACTGTTTTTT. Encoded protein: CASSLPGLNEKLFF.

The V and J genes are TRBV19 and TRBJ1-1; D is unresolved. The CDR3 has 11 amino acids. CDR1 is LNHDA and CDR2 is SQIVND in the germline V gene (reference sequence). V dropped 5 bases and J dropped 7 bases, with 8 bases sitting between them. The CDR3 here is CASSAGDEAFF. The CDR3 region has the DNA TGTGCCAGTAGTGCCGGAGATGAAGCTTTCTTT. Combining the CDR3 with reference TRBV19 and TRBJ1-1 gives the whole variable domain DGGITQSPKYLFRKEGQNVTLSCEQNLNHDAMYWYRQDPGQGLRLIYYSQIVNDFQKGDIAEGYSVSREKKESFPLTVTSAQKNPTAFYLCASSAGDEAFFGQGTRLTVV.

This sequence joins TRBV7-9 and TRBJ2-2; no reliable D call. The germline V and J ends were trimmed by 10 bases and 6 bases, with 18 bases remaining between them. The CDR3 contains 14 residues. The germline gives CDR1 SEHNR, CDR2 FQNEAQ (reference sequence). The CDR3 loop reads CANPSQKASGELFF. In nucleotides, the CDR3 is TGTGCCAACCCTTCTCAGAAGGCCTCCGGGGAGCTGTTTTTT. Full variable domain (missing parts from reference TRBV7-9 and TRBJ2-2): DTGVSQNPRHKITKRGQNVTFRCDPISEHNRLYWYRQTLGQGPEFLTYFQNEAQLEKSRLLSDRFSAERPKGSFSTLEIQRTEQGDSAMYLCANPSQKASGELFFGEGSRLTVL.

The V call is TRBV7-3, the J call TRBJ2-1; 12 nucleotides line up with TRBD2. This CDR3 is built from 14 residues. The germline V gene has CDR1 SGHTA and CDR2 FQGTGA. V lost 5 bases and J lost 7; bases outside the gene matches: 3. CDR3 sequence reads: CASSPGTSGNEQFF. Here the CDR3 DNA reads TGTGCCAGCAGCCCCGGGACTAGCGGGAATGAGCAGTTCTTC.

This chain joins TRBV7-6 and TRBJ2-7, with TRBD1 matching 8 bases. Trimming cost V 5 bases and J 3 bases; bases outside gene matches: 6. The CDR3 is made up of 14 amino acids. CDR1 SGHVS and CDR2 FNYEAQ come from the germline V gene. The CDR3 bases are TGTGCCAGCAGCAAACAGGGGGAAGGCTACGAGCAGTACTTC. Protein sequence: CASSKQGEGYEQYF.

This clone was counted a few times. This chain uses TRBV5-1 with TRBJ2-1; 7 positions agree with TRBD2. Trimming cost V 2 bases and J 0 bases; bases outside gene matches: 2. Germline CDR1 reads SGHRS; CDR2 reads YFSETQ. CDR3 size: 15 residues. CDR3 nucleotide sequence: TGCGCCAGCAGCTTCGGCGGGGGCTCCTACAATGAGCAGTTCTTC. It codes for CASSFGGGSYNEQFF.

The chain couples TRBV25-1 to TRBJ1-2; D ambiguous. This CDR3 comprises 14 residues. CDR1 MGHDK and CDR2 SYGVNS come from the germline V gene. Trimming cost V 1 base and J 2 bases, with 8 bases left between them. The CDR3 sequence is CASSEFERNYGYTF. CDR3 DNA: TGTGCCAGCAGTGAATTTGAGCGAAACTATGGCTACACCTTC.

The gene calls are TRBV2 and TRBJ1-2, with 7 positions matching TRBD1. CDR1 and CDR2 (germline): SNHLY, FYNNEI. There are 15 residues in the CDR3. The ends lost 5 bases at V and 1 base at J; junction bases unmatched: 7. Written as DNA, the CDR3 is TGTGCCAGCAGTCCCGGAGGGGGCCTTAACTATGGCTACACCTTC. It translates to CASSPGGGLNYGYTF.

V is TRBV28 and J is TRBJ1-6; 7 nucleotides agree with TRBD1. V was clipped by 5 bases and J by 7 bases; unmatched bases: 8. The CDR3 consists of 15 residues. CDR1 and CDR2 (germline): MDHEN, SYDVKM. The CDR3 DNA follows: TGTGCCAGCAGTACTCAGGGGGTCGGGAATTCACCCCTCCACTTT. Its protein product is CASSTQGVGNSPLHF.

This sequence joins TRBV9 and TRBJ1-1, with TRBD1 matching 7 bases. CDR3 length equals 13 residues. With V trimmed by 0 bases and J by 10 bases, 6 bases remained unmatched. The germline CDR1 and CDR2 sequences are SGDLS and YYNGEE. The CDR3 DNA reads TGTGCCAGCAGCGTAGGGGCAGGGGGTTCAGCTTTCTTT. Its protein product is CASSVGAGGSAFF. Combining the CDR3 with reference TRBV9 and TRBJ1-1 gives the whole variable domain DSGVTQTPKHLITATGQRVTLRCSPRSGDLSVYWYQQSLDQGLQFLIQYYNGEERAKGNILERFSAQQFPDLHSELNLSSLELGDSALYFCASSVGAGGSAFFGQGTRLTVV.

V and J are TRBV7-3 and TRBJ1-2; D is undetermined. Looked up from germline, CDR1 is SGHTA and CDR2 is FQGTGA. This CDR3 is 13 amino acids long. V was clipped by 4 bases and J by 5 bases, with 11 bases between them. This CDR3 is CASSSRTVYGYTF. Written as DNA, the CDR3 is TGTGCCAGCAGCTCCCGGACTGTTTATGGCTACACCTTC.

The rearrangement uses TRBV13 and TRBJ1-6; 10 nucleotides align to TRBD1. J lost 9 bases, V lost 7 bases, and 12 bases had no gene match. CDR3 length equals 16 residues. In germline, CDR1 is PRHDT, CDR2 FYEKMQ (reference sequence). The CDR3 DNA reads as TGTGCCAGCACCCAAGGTTCGACAGGGGGCTTTTCACCCCTCCACTTT. Residues: CASTQGSTGGFSPLHF.

CDR3 sequence: CASSQDRSGGSYEQYF. The CDR3 DNA follows: TGTGCCAGCAGCCAAGATAGGTCAGGGGGGTCCTACGAGCAGTACTTC. The rearrangement uses TRBV4-2 and TRBJ2-7; possibly TRBD1 for D (7 bases). The CDR3 has 16 amino acids. The germline gives CDR1 LGHNA, CDR2 YNFKEQ. Trimming took 0 bases from V and 1 from J, leaving 13 bases between them.

This chain joins TRBV29-1 and TRBJ2-1; 8 bases line up with TRBD1. Germline V lookup: CDR1 SQVTM, CDR2 ANQGSEA. J lost 15 bases, V lost 1 base, and 14 bases had no gene match. The CDR3 spans 14 residues. The CDR3 region has the DNA TGCAGCGTTGAAGGTGGGGCAGGGGGCGATATATGGTTCTTC. Its translation is CSVEGGAGGDIWFF.

The chain combines TRBV4-3 with TRBJ1-3, with D uncertain. V lost 0 bases and J lost 4, with 13 bases in between. The CDR3 totals 16 residues. Germline V lookup: CDR1 LGHNA, CDR2 YSLEER. Here the CDR3 reads CASSQDPAETGNTIYF. DNA of the CDR3: TGCGCCAGCAGCCAAGATCCGGCAGAGACGGGAAACACCATATATTTT.

The rearrangement links TRBV6-6 to TRBJ1-1; no reliable D call. Per germline, CDR1 MNHNY and CDR2 SVGAGI (reference sequence). There are 12 residues in the CDR3. V shed 0 bases and J shed 2 bases, with 1 base lying between them. CDR3 residues: CASSYSNTEAFF. CDR3 coding DNA: TGTGCCAGCAGTTACTCAAACACTGAAGCTTTCTTT.